The present entry profiles one T cell receptor beta chain with its context. It has no known antigen specificity. The record has no base qualities; no much larger clone is one base away. This record belongs to a study of OX40 agonist ivuxolimab in advanced cancers. With respect to the entire study: The costimulatory receptor OX40 (CD134) was targeted by ivuxolimab, a fully human IgG2 agonistic monoclonal antibody. Intravenous ivuxolimab was administered to patients every 2 weeks at six dose levels: 0.01, 0.1, 0.3, 1.5, 3 and 10 mg/kg. Among the approximately 50 dose-escalation patients, around 19 had hepatocellular carcinoma, 15 or so melanoma, 9 renal cell carcinoma and 9 head and neck cancer. In the dose-escalation cohort, 65% to 90% of patients were male, and the mean age was roughly 60 years, with a range of roughly 23 to 85. Patients were allowed to have had prior anti-PD-1, anti-PD-L1 or anti-CTLA-4 therapy, and approximately 39% of the dose-escalation patients had been treated with checkpoint inhibitors. Partial responses occurred in three dose-escalation patients, of whom one had hepatocellular carcinoma and two had cutaneous melanoma. Peripheral TCRbeta sequencing aimed to test whether ivuxolimab altered TCR sequence diversity and caused clonal T-cell expansion. The paper covers the monotherapy dose-escalation part of the phase I ivuxolimab trial, which included N of about 51 patients. Beyond this particular receptor, the publication reports: On average, CD8+ T cells showed more expanded clones than CD4+ T cells after ivuxolimab. In partial responders in the 0.1-3.0 mg/kg groups, normalized peripheral clonal expansion was found to be among the lowest, especially among CD8+ T cells. At doses of 0.1 to 3.0 mg/kg, clonal expansion of both CD4+ and CD8+ blood T cells was observed from baseline to week 6. Low levels of normalized T-cell clonal expansion were also shown by some nonresponding patients. Antigen specificity was not determined for the clonally expanded peripheral T cells.

Genomic DNA was isolated from the sorted cells so that the TCRbeta CDR3 region could be sequenced. The immunoSEQ Assay was used for sequencing of TCRbeta CDR3 regions. The clones in this table, taken by TCRdb from immuneACCESS, are in-frame only. Not every clone is retained; where verified, under half of the shortfall comes from an unresolved V gene, and the cause of the rest is unknown. The table for this sample lists approximately 77,000 clones; 85% of them were counted only once. Jointly, the top ten make up around 2% of the sample. Patients with autoimmune disease history or receiving systemic immunosuppression were excluded from the trial. Peripheral blood for TCR sequencing was drawn from every dose cohort at baseline, at cycle 4 day 1 and at cycle 7 day 1. Samples were obtained from an open-label, multicenter, first-in-human phase I dose-escalation trial of ivuxolimab. Adults with locally advanced or metastatic head and neck squamous cell, hepatocellular, melanoma or renal cell carcinoma were enrolled in the trial. Before TCR sequencing, CD4+ and CD8+ T cells were separately sorted from peripheral blood.

The V end loses 5 bases and the J end loses 4 bases, and a stretch of 11 bases separates them. The CDR3 spans 13 residues, from the cysteine through the phenylalanine. The CDR3 DNA has 39 bases and is translated from base 1. CDR1 and CDR2 are read off the germline V gene as SGHRS and YFSETQ. The chain was built from TRBV5-1 and TRBJ2-3; a tentative D match to TRBD1 spans 6 bases. This material consisted of CD4+ or CD8+ T cells sorted from blood, taken in a trial of the OX40 agonist ivuxolimab. The sequence was collected from an adult with an advanced solid tumor such as melanoma, head and neck, liver or kidney cancer. The nucleotides are TGCGCCAGCAGGGGGGCTGTGCCAGATACGCAGTATTTT. It is translated as CASRGAVPDTQYF.